This is a list of T cell receptor beta chains from one sample in a study of technical replicates of blood from a handful of donors. Repertoires were generated with immunoSEQ multiplex PCR, while TCRdb's copy carries only in-frame clones and drops some. The top ten clones hold 4.2% of a sample with about 56,000 clones, just under 95% of them seen once. Sequenced: PBMCs. These receptor sequences come from a human donor in good health. Some clones in this sample may be carry-over from other donors' samples. Each CDR3 is given with its conserved first and last residue. A D gene is named only where the DNA matches it firmly. A clone size is listed for some rows: how often the clone was seen (once, few, many), or a class if it is expanded.

d_call clone_size j_call v_call cdr3_aa cdr3_nt
- - TRBJ2-7 TRBV2 CASSELVYEQYF TGTGCCAGCAGTGAATTAGTCTACGAGCAGTACTTC
TRBD1 - TRBJ2-1 TRBV5-1 CASSSGQGRNEQFF TGCGCCAGCAGCTCGGGACAGGGCCGCAATGAGCAGTTCTTC
- - TRBJ1-2 TRBV5-1 CASSRGYDYGYTF TGCGCCAGCAGCCGGGGGTACGACTATGGCTACACCTTC
TRBD2 - TRBJ2-3 TRBV6-1 CASSALGLALDTQYF TGTGCCAGCAGTGCCTTAGGACTAGCGCTAGATACGCAGTATTTT
- - TRBJ1-1 TRBV4-1 CASSQGWTDGEAFF TGCGCCAGCAGCCAAGGTTGGACTGACGGTGAAGCTTTCTTT
- - TRBJ2-7 TRBV6-5 CASSMDRDLYEQYF TGTGCCAGCAGTATGGACCGGGATTTATACGAGCAGTACTTC
- - TRBJ1-2 TRBV2 CASSEGIYGYTF TGTGCCAGCAGCGAGGGAATCTATGGCTACACCTTC
- - TRBJ2-6 TRBV5-6 CASSKLLQRLSSGANVLTF TGTGCCAGCAGCAAACTCCTACAGCGGCTCAGCTCTGGGGCCAACGTCCTGACTTTC
- - TRBJ1-6 TRBV6-5 CASRGPDSPLHF TGTGCCAGCCGAGGTCCTGATTCACCCCTCCACTTT
TRBD2 - TRBJ2-7 TRBV4-1 CASSQDPTSGYEQYF TGCGCCAGCAGCCAAGATCCGACTAGCGGCTACGAGCAGTACTTC
- - TRBJ2-3 TRBV7-2 CASSPSTDTQYF TGTGCCAGCAGCCCCTCCACAGATACGCAGTATTTT
TRBD2 - TRBJ2-1 TRBV30 CAWSVASGAGGEQFF TGTGCCTGGAGTGTCGCAAGCGGGGCGGGCGGTGAGCAGTTCTTC
- - TRBJ1-3 TRBV6-1 CASSENYWEIGNTIYF TGTGCCAGCAGTGAAAATTATTGGGAGATAGGAAACACCATATATTTT
- once TRBJ2-6 TRBV5-6 CASSFRAGTNVLTF TGTGCCAGCAGCTTCCGTGCGGGGACCAACGTCCTGACTTTC
TRBD2 - TRBJ2-1 TRBV28 CASSPAGGDEQFF TGTGCCAGCAGCCCAGCGGGGGGGGATGAGCAGTTCTTC
- - TRBJ2-1 TRBV10-3 CASLWAGASRDEQFF TGTGCCAGTCTATGGGCAGGGGCCAGTCGCGATGAGCAGTTCTTC
TRBD1 once TRBJ1-1 TRBV10-3 CAISRTGVNTEAFF TGTGCCATCAGCCGGACAGGGGTTAACACTGAAGCTTTCTTT
- - TRBJ2-5 TRBV5-1 CASRSTGSETQYF TGCGCCAGCAGATCCACCGGGTCAGAGACCCAGTACTTC
- - TRBJ2-1 TRBV19 CASSIAHYNEQFF TGTGCCAGTAGTATAGCACACTACAATGAGCAGTTCTTC
TRBD1 - TRBJ1-5 TRBV2 CASSRRQGEGQPQHF TGTGCCAGCAGTAGAAGACAGGGGGAGGGACAGCCCCAGCATTTT
- once TRBJ2-7 TRBV27 CASRQALSEQYF TGTGCCAGTAGACAAGCCCTCAGCGAGCAGTACTTC
TRBD2 - TRBJ2-2 TRBV4-3 CASSRGTSGWNTGELFF TGCGCCAGCAGCCGAGGGACTAGCGGGTGGAACACCGGGGAGCTGTTTTTT
- few TRBJ1-1 TRBV19 CASREMYEAFF TGTGCCAGTAGGGAGATGTATGAAGCTTTCTTT
- - TRBJ2-7 TRBV7-9 CASGTTGVRYEQYF TGTGCCAGCGGAACAACAGGAGTTAGGTACGAGCAGTACTTC
- - TRBJ1-3 TRBV5-1 CASSTGWGNSGNTIYF TGCGCCAGCTCCACCGGGTGGGGCAACTCTGGAAACACCATATATTTT
- - TRBJ1-6 TRBV5-1 CASSLEAGMNSPLHF TGCGCCAGCAGCTTGGAGGCAGGGATGAATTCACCCCTCCACTTT
- - TRBJ2-4 TRBV19 CASSIGEFSGNIQYF TGTGCCAGTAGTATAGGCGAGTTTTCCGGGAACATTCAGTACTTC
TRBD1 - TRBJ1-2 TRBV4-3 CASSQGPGQVPFNYGYTF TGCGCCAGCAGCCAAGGGCCGGGACAGGTGCCTTTTAACTATGGCTACACCTTC
- - TRBJ1-2 TRBV7-2 CASSFDTLANYGYTF TGTGCCAGCAGCTTTGACACCTTAGCTAACTATGGCTACACCTTC
TRBD1 - TRBJ1-2 TRBV4-2 CASSQPGQGPKDGYTF TGTGCCAGCAGCCAACCGGGACAGGGCCCAAAGGATGGCTACACCTTC
TRBD1 few TRBJ1-1 TRBV9 CASSKETGISTEAFF TGTGCCAGCAGTAAGGAGACAGGGATTAGCACTGAAGCTTTCTTT
- - TRBJ1-5 TRBV7-3 CASSSGTPNQPQHF TGTGCCAGCAGCTCCGGGACACCTAATCAGCCCCAGCATTTT
TRBD2 - TRBJ2-2 TRBV15 CATSRRTSGVLWELFF TGTGCCACCAGCAGAAGGACTAGCGGGGTTCTTTGGGAGCTGTTTTTT
- - TRBJ2-7 TRBV11-2 CASSSRRGYEQYF TGTGCCAGCAGCTCCCGTCGGGGTTACGAGCAGTACTTC
TRBD1 - TRBJ1-2 TRBV9 CASSVRDSDGYTF TGTGCCAGCAGCGTCCGGGACAGTGATGGCTACACCTTC
TRBD2 - TRBJ2-7 TRBV7-9 CASSLAGVAGYEQYF TGTGCCAGCAGCTTAGCGGGCGTAGCGGGCTACGAGCAGTACTTC
TRBD2 - TRBJ2-2 TRBV4-2 CASSQDLEGTSVTGELFF TGTGCCAGCAGCCAAGATCTTGAAGGGACTAGTGTTACCGGGGAGCTGTTTTTT
TRBD1 - TRBJ2-7 TRBV6-1 CASSEIGSGGYEQYF TGTGCCAGCAGTGAAATCGGATCAGGGGGTTACGAGCAGTACTTC
- - TRBJ1-1 TRBV6-4 CASSDRTDTEAFF TGTGCCAGCAGTGACCGGACAGACACTGAAGCTTTCTTT
- - TRBJ1-2 TRBV27 CASSLRVSSYGYTF TGTGCCAGCAGCTTGAGGGTTTCGAGCTATGGCTACACCTTC
- - TRBJ2-7 TRBV7-9 CASSLEYSSYEQYF TGTGCCAGCAGCTTAGAGTACAGTTCCTACGAGCAGTACTTC
TRBD1 - TRBJ1-2 TRBV6-1 CASSGTQRGRGYTF TGTGCCAGCAGCGGGACTCAGAGGGGGCGTGGCTACACCTTC
TRBD2 - TRBJ2-5 TRBV11-2 CASSRFGGVQETQYF TGTGCCAGCAGCCGCTTTGGGGGGGTCCAGGAGACCCAGTACTTC
TRBD1 - TRBJ1-2 TRBV30 CAWKKNRGANYGYTF TGTGCCTGGAAAAAGAACAGGGGAGCTAACTATGGCTACACCTTC